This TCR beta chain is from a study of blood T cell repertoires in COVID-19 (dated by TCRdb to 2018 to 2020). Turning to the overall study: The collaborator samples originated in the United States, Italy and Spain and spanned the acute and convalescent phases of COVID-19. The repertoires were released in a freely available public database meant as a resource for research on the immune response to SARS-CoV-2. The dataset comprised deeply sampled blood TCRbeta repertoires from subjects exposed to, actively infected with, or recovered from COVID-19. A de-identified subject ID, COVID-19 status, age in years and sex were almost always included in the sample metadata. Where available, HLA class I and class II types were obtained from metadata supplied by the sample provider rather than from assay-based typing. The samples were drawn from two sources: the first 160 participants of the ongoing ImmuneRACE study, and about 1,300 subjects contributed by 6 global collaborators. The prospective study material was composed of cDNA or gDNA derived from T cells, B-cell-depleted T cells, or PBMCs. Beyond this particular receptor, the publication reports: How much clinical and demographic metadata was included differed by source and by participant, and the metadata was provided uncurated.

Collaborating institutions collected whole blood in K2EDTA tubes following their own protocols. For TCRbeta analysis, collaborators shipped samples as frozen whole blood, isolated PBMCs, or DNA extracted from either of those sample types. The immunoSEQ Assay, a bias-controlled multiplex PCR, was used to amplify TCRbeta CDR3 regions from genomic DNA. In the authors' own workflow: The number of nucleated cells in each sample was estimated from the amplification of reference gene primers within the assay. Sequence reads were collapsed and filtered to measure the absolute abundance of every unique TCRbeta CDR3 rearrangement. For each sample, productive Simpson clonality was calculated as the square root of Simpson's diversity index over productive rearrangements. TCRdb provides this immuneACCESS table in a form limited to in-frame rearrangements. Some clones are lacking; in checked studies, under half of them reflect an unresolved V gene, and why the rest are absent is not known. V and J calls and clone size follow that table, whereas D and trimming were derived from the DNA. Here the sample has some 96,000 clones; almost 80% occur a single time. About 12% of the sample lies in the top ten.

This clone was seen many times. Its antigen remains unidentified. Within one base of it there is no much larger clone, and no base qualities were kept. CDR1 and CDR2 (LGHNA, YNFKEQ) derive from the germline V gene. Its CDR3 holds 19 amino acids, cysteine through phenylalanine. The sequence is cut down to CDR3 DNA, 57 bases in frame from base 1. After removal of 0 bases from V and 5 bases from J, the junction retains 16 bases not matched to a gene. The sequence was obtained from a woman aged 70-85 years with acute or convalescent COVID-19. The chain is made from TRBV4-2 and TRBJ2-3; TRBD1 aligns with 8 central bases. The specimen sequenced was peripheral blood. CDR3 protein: CASSQEVGGMQGARDTQYF. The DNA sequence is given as TGTGCCAGCAGCCAAGAGGTTGGAGGGATGCAGGGGGCAAGAGATACGCAGTATTTT.